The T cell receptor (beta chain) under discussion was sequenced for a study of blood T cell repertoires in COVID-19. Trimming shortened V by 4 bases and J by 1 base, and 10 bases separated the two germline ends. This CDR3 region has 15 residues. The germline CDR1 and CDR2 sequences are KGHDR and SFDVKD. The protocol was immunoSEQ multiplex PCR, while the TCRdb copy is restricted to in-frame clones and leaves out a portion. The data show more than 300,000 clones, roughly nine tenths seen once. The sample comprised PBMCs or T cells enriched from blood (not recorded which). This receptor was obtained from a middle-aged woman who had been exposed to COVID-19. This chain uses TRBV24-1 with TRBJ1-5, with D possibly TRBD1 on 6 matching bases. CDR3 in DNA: TGTGCCACCAGTGAGCCTGGACAGAGCAATCAGCCCCAGCATTTT. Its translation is CATSEPGQSNQPQHF.